This T cell receptor (beta chain) came from a study of immune characterization of retroperitoneal liposarcoma. Germline-derived CDR1 and CDR2 are SGHTA and FQGNSA. Trimming removed 0 bases from V and 5 bases from J, with 8 bases in between. The CDR3 consists of 14 residues. This clonotype occurred many times. TCRdb analysed the PCR reads with MiXCR anew, one entry per CDR3 protein. In the table there are roughly 12,000 distinct CDR3 sequences, around 26% of which are singletons. This clonotype originated in a female donor with retroperitoneal liposarcoma. This chain joins TRBV7-2 and TRBJ2-1, with unresolved D. The sample taken for sequencing was tumor tissue. The CDR3 DNA follows: TGTGCCAGCAGCTTAGCCCATAGGAACAATGAGCAGTTCTTC. Amino acids: CASSLAHRNNEQFF.